This T cell receptor beta chain originates from a study of OX40 agonist ivuxolimab in advanced cancers. Study outcomes and limitations: Antigen specificity was not determined for the expanded peripheral T cells.

In the case of this clone: The antigen is undetermined. This likely comes from a read error, as the CDR3 has no conserved phenylalanine or tryptophan at its end.

Autoimmune disease history or systemic immunosuppression meant exclusion. Blood sampling took place at baseline, cycle 4 day 1, and cycle 7 day 1. Germline V CDR1 and CDR2: SGDLS, YYNGEE. This CDR3 is 14 amino acids long. The V gene end was trimmed by 3 bases and the J gene end by 7 bases; junction bases not matched to a gene: 4. TCRdb's table, derived via immunoSEQ multiplex PCR, lists solely in-frame clones and lacks some. The table records about 55,000 clones, around 85% of them present only once. Sequencing used CD4+ or CD8+ T cells sorted from blood, obtained in a trial of the OX40 agonist ivuxolimab. The clonotype was recovered from an adult with an advanced solid tumor such as melanoma, head and neck, liver or kidney cancer. The chain recombines TRBV9 with TRBJ1-6; TRBD1 matches at 7 bases. Here the CDR3 DNA reads TGTGCCAGCAGCGCGGGACAGTACAATTCACCCCTCCACCTT. This gives the protein CASSAGQYNSPLHL.